One and the same sample provided the 3 T cell receptor beta chains below, sequenced in a study of cytomegalovirus exposure and HLA in healthy donors. The PCR used 60 Vbeta and 13 Jbeta primers. The repertoire was sequenced with immunoSEQ multiplex PCR; TCRdb's copy has only in-frame clones and lacks some. The sample records over 75,000 clones, roughly four fifths being singletons. The source material was PBMCs. Every receptor here comes from a man aged 30-40 years in good health and CMV-seropositive.

V gene TRBV6-1 combines with J gene TRBJ2-1; TRBD2 matches at 11 bases. V was clipped by 5 bases and J by 6 bases; unmatched bases: 3. The CDR3 covers 14 residues. Germline V gene lookup returns CDR1 MNHNS and CDR2 SASEGT. DNA for the CDR3: TGTGCCAGCAGTATGACTAGCGGGATCAATGAGCAGTTCTTC. This translates into CASSMTSGINEQFF.

The chain recombines TRBV4-3 with TRBJ2-7; TRBD2 matches at 7 bases. Trimming removed 4 bases from V and 7 bases from J; junction bases left unmatched: 7. CDR1 LGHNA and CDR2 YSLEER come from the germline V gene. The CDR3 totals 13 residues. This CDR3 is CASSPTVGGEQYF. Here the CDR3 DNA reads TGCGCCAGCAGCCCCACGGTGGGGGGGGAGCAGTACTTC.

The V and J genes are TRBV20-1 and TRBJ2-1, with a weak D call TRBD2 (5 bases). CDR1 and CDR2 (germline): DFQATT, SNEGSKA (reference sequence). Trimming left V 1 base short and J 10 bases short, with 8 bases between. The CDR3 has 11 residues. The CDR3 region has the DNA TGCAGTGCTAGAGGAACGGGAGAGCAGTTCTTC. Translation gives CSARGTGEQFF.